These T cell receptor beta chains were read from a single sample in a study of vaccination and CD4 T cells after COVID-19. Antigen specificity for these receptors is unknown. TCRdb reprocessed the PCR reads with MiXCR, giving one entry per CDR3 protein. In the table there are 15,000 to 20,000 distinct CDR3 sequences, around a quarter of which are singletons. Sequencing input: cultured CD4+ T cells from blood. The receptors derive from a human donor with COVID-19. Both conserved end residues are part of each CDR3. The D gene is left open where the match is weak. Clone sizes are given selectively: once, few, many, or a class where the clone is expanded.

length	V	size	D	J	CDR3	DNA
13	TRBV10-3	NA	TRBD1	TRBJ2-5	CAISLTGQETQYF	TGTGCCATCAGTTTGACAGGGCAAGAGACCCAGTACTTC
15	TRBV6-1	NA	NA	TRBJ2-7	CASSLSNNRVYEQYF	TGTGCCAGCAGTCTCTCTAATAACAGGGTCTACGAGCAGTACTTC
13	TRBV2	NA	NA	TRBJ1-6	CATREGARSPLHF	TGTGCCACCAGAGAAGGGGCTCGTTCACCCCTCCACTTT
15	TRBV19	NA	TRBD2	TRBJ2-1	CASSGGSSGGNEQFF	TGTGCCAGTAGTGGCGGATCTAGCGGGGGGAATGAGCAGTTCTTC
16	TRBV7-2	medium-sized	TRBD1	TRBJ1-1	CASSAKLSQGDTEAFF	TGTGCCAGCAGCGCAAAACTATCACAGGGGGACACTGAAGCTTTCTTT
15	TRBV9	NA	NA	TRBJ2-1	CASSPREKSYNEQFF	TGTGCCAGCAGCCCCCGGGAAAAATCCTACAATGAGCAGTTCTTC
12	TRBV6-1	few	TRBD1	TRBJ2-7	CASTEQGNEQYF	TGTGCCAGCACGGAACAGGGGAACGAGCAGTACTTC
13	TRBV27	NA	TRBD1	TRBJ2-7	CASRLTGVGEQYF	TGTGCCAGCAGATTAACAGGGGTGGGCGAGCAGTACTTC
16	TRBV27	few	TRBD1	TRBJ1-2	CASSASRQGLNYGYTF	TGTGCCAGCAGTGCCTCCCGACAGGGGCTTAACTATGGCTACACCTTC
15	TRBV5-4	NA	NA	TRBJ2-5	CASRHLRDSEETQYF	TGTGCCAGCAGACATCTCCGAGACAGCGAAGAGACCCAGTACTTC
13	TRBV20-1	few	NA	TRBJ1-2	CSALADSFEGYTF	TGCAGTGCCCTAGCAGACAGCTTCGAAGGCTACACCTTC
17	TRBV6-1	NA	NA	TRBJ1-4	CASSEPPRFVGNEKLFF	TGTGCCAGCAGTGAACCGCCCAGGTTTGTTGGGAATGAAAAACTGTTTTTT
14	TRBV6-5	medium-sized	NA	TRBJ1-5	CASSYRESNQPQHF	TGTGCCAGCAGTTACCGGGAGAGCAATCAGCCCCAGCATTTT
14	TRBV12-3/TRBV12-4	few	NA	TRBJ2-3	CASSFQGGIGTQYF	TGTGCCAGCAGTTTCCAGGGTGGGATAGGTACGCAGTATTTT
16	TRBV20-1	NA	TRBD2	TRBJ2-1	CSARDPRGGSYNEQFF	TGCAGTGCTAGGGACCCTCGGGGGGGCTCCTACAATGAGCAGTTCTTC
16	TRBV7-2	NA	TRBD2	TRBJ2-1	CASSLALAGGRSEQFF	TGTGCCAGCAGCTTAGCCCTAGCGGGGGGGCGGAGTGAGCAGTTCTTC
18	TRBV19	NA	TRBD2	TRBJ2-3	CASSMRASGALTTDTQYF	TGTGCCAGTAGTATGAGGGCTAGCGGGGCCCTTACCACAGATACGCAGTATTTT
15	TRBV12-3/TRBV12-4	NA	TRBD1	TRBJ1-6	CASSSGTGGSSPLHF	TGTGCCAGCAGTTCGGGGACAGGGGGAAGTTCACCCCTCCACTTT
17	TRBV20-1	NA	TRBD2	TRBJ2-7	CSADYGTSGGSSYEQCF	TGCAGTGCAGACTATGGCACTAGCGGGGGAAGCTCCTACGAGCAGTGCTTC
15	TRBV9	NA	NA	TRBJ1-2	CASSVETALPRGYTF	TGTGCCAGCAGCGTAGAGACGGCGCTCCCCCGGGGCTACACCTTC
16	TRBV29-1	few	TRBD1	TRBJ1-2	CSVSIGQGASHYGYTF	TGCAGCGTCTCCATAGGACAGGGGGCGTCCCACTATGGCTACACCTTC
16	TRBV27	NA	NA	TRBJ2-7	CASSSRRSGTRYEQYF	TGTGCCAGCTCATCCCGGCGGTCGGGGACACGCTACGAGCAGTACTTC
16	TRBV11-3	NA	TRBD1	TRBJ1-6	CASSLSRGQVLSPLHF	TGTGCCAGCAGCTTAAGCAGGGGGCAGGTTCTTTCACCCCTCCACTTT
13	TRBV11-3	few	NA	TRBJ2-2	CASSFSSSGELFF	TGTGCCAGCAGCTTCAGCTCATCCGGGGAGCTGTTTTTT
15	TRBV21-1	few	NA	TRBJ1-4	CASSKAPATNEKLFF	TGTGCCAGCAGCAAAGCGCCTGCAACTAATGAAAAACTGTTTTTT
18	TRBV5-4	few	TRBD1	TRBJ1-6	CASSAAGTGGAYNSPLHF	TGTGCCAGCAGCGCGGCCGGGACAGGGGGCGCTTATAATTCACCCCTCCACTTT
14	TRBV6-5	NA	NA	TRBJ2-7	CASSYVTETYEQYF	TGTGCCAGCAGTTACGTTACAGAAACCTACGAGCAGTACTTC
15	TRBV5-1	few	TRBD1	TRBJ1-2	CASSLSGTGDYGYTF	TGCGCCAGCAGCCTGTCCGGGACAGGGGACTATGGCTACACCTTC
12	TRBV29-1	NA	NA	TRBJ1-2	CSVEDFGNGYTF	TGCAGCGTTGAAGATTTCGGAAATGGCTACACCTTC
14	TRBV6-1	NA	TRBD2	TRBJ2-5	CASSTRGGGETQYF	TGTGCCAGCAGTACACGGGGGGGCGGAGAGACCCAGTACTTC
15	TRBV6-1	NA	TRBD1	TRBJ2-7	CASFPEDRGEYEQYF	TGTGCCAGTTTCCCGGAGGACAGGGGGGAATACGAGCAGTACTTC
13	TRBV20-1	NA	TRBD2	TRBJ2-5	CSASAGGQETQYF	TGCAGTGCGTCAGCGGGGGGGCAAGAGACCCAGTACTTC
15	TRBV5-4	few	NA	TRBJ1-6	CASSLGAGVNSPLHF	TGTGCCAGCAGCTTGGGGGCAGGGGTAAACTCACCCCTCCACTTT
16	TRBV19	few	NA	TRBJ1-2	CASSSGSTGKNYGYTF	TGTGCCAGTAGTTCTGGGTCAACAGGGAAGAACTATGGCTACACCTTC
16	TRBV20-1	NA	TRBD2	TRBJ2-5	CSARALAGALGETQYF	TGCAGTGCTAGAGCACTAGCGGGGGCCCTGGGAGAGACCCAGTACTTC
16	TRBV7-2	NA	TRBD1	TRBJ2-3	CASSLDPGQGSDTQYF	TGTGCCAGCAGCTTAGACCCGGGACAGGGTTCAGATACGCAGTATTTT
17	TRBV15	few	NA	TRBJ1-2	CATSRDLGGPINYGYTF	TGTGCCACCAGCAGAGATCTTGGGGGCCCAATAAACTATGGCTACACCTTC
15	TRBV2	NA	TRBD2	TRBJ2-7	CASRMTSGGAEEQYF	TGTGCCAGCAGAATGACTAGCGGGGGGGCCGAAGAGCAGTACTTC
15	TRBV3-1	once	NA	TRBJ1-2	CASSQDPRTDYGYTF	TGTGCCAGCAGCCAAGATCCTCGCACCGACTATGGCTACACCTTC
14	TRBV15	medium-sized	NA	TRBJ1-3	CATSRDRSGNTIYF	TGTGCCACCAGCAGAGATCGAAGTGGAAACACCATATATTTT
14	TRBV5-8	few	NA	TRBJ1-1	CASSLSGVGTEAFF	TGTGCCAGCAGCTTGTCTGGGGTGGGCACTGAAGCTTTCTTT
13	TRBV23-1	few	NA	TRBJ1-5	CASSQSQREPQHF	TGCGCCAGCAGTCAATCGCAAAGGGAGCCCCAGCATTTT
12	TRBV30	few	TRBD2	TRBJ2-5	CAWTGSGKTQYF	TGTGCCTGGACGGGGAGCGGGAAGACCCAGTACTTC
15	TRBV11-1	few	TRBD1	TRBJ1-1	CASSLAGQMNTEAFF	TGTGCCAGCAGCTTAGCGGGACAGATGAACACTGAAGCTTTCTTT
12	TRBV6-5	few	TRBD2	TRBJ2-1	CASSLPTGGQFF	TGTGCCAGCAGTTTACCCACGGGGGGGCAGTTCTTC
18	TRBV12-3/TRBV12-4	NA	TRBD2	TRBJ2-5	CASSHGASGAPKGETQYF	TGTGCCAGCAGCCATGGTGCTAGCGGGGCCCCCAAGGGAGAGACCCAGTACTTC
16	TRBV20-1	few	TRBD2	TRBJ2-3	CSARDRLAGGTDTQYF	TGCAGTGCTAGAGATAGGCTAGCGGGGGGCACAGATACGCAGTATTTT
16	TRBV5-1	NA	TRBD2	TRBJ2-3	CASSRLAGDLTDTQYF	TGCGCCAGCAGTCGATTAGCGGGGGACCTCACAGATACGCAGTATTTT
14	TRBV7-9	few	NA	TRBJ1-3	CASSTRDGRGTIYF	TGTGCCAGCAGCACCCGGGACGGGCGCGGCACCATATATTTT
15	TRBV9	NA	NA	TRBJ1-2	CASSARGVINYGYTF	TGTGCCAGCAGTGCGAGGGGGGTTATTAACTATGGCTACACCTTC
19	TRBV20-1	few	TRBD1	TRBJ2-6	CSARLSGTGPPFGANVLTF	TGCAGTGCCCGACTCTCCGGGACAGGGCCCCCGTTTGGGGCCAACGTCCTGACTTTC
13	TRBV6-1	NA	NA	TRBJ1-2	CASSQTENYGYTF	TGTGCCAGCAGTCAAACGGAGAACTATGGCTACACCTTC
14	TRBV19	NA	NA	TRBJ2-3	CASSRDEATDTQYF	TGTGCCAGTAGCCGGGACGAAGCTACAGATACGCAGTATTTT